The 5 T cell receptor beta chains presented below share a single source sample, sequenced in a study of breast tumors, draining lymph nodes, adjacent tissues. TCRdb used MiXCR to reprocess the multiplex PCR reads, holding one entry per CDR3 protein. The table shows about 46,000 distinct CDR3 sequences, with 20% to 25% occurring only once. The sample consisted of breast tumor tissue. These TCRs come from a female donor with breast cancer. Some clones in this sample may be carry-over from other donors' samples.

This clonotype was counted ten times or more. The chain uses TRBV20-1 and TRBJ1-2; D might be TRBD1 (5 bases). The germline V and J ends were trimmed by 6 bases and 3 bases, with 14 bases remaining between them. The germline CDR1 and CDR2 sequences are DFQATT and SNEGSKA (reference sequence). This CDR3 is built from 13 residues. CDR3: CSARHRDYYGYTF. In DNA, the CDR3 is TGCAGTGCCAGACACCGGGACTACTATGGCTACACCTTC.

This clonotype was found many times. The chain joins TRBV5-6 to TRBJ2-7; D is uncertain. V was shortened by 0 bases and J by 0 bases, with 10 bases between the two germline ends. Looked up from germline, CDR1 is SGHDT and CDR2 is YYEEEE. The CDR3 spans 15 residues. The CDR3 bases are TGTGCCAGCAGCTTGGGTCAGTATACCTCCTACGAGCAGTACTTC. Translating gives CASSLGQYTSYEQYF. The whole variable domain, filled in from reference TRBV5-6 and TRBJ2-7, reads DAGVTQSPTHLIKTRGQQVTLRCSPKSGHDTVSWYQQALGQGPQFIFQYYEEEERQRGNFPDRFSGHQFPNYSSELNVNALLLGDSALYLCASSLGQYTSYEQYFGPGTRLTVT.

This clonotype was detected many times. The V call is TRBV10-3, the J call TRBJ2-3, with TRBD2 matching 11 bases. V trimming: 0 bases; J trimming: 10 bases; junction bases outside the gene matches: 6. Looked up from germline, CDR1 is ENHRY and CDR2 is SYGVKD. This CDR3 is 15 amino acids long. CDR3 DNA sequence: TGTGCCATCAGTGAGTCGGTGACTAGCGGGAAGGCGCAGTATTTT. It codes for CAISESVTSGKAQYF.

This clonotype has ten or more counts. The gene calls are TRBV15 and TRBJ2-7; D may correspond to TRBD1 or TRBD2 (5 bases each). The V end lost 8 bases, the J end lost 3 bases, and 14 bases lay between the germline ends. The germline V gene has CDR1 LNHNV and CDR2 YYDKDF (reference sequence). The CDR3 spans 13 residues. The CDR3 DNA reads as TGTGCCACCTCTACCGGGACGGTCTACGAGCAGTACTTC. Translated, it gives CATSTGTVYEQYF.

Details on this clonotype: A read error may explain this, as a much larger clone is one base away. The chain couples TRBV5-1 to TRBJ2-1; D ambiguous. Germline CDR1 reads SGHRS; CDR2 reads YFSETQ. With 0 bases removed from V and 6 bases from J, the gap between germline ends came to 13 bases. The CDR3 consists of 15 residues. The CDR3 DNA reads TGCGCCAGCAGCTTGGTGTTGACCGGGCGCAATGAGCAGTTCTTC. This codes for CASSLVLTGRNEQFF.